The entry below describes one TCR beta chain. No antigen is known for it. The source of the sample is a study of identifying expanded T cells in peripheral blood. Study findings and constraints: Variance in clone template counts between approximately 2-week samples significantly increased with total template count across all healthy donors. About 1.2 clones differed between technical replicates, versus approximately 16 and 20 over time.

Collection occurred without any documented infections or immune events in donors. Method: immunoSEQ multiplex PCR; TCRdb's copy keeps in-frame clones and lacks some. Of 75,000 to 100,000 clones in the sample, about 91% are singletons; the top ten hold 2.5% to 3%. The origin of this receptor is a person aged 18 to 70 in good health. Material for sequencing was blood.

CDR3 region: CASSPRTSGRPDTQYF. The DNA of the CDR3 is TGTGCCAGTAGTCCGCGGACTAGCGGACGCCCAGATACGCAGTATTTT. The V call is TRBV19, the J call TRBJ2-3; 10 nucleotides line up with TRBD2. Germline CDR1 is LNHDA and CDR2 is SQIVND (reference sequence). CDR3 size: 16 residues. The V and J ends lost 5 bases and 4 bases, in that order; junction bases with no gene match: 9.